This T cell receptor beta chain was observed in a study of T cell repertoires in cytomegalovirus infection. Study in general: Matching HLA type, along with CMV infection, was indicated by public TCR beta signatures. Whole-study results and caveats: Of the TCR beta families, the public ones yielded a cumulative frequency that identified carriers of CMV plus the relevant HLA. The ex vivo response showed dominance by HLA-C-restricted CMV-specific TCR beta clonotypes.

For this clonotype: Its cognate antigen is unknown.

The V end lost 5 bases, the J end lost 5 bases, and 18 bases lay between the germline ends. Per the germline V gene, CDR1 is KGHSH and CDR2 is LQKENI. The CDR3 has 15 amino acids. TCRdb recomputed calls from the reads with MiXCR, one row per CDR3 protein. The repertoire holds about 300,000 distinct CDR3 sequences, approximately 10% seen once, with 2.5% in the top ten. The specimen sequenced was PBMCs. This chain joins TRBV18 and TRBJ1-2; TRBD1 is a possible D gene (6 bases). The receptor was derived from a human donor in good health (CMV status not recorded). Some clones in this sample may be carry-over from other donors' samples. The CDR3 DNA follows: TGTGCCAGCTCATCCCGACAGGAGAACAAATATGGCTACACCTTC. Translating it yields CASSSRQENKYGYTF.